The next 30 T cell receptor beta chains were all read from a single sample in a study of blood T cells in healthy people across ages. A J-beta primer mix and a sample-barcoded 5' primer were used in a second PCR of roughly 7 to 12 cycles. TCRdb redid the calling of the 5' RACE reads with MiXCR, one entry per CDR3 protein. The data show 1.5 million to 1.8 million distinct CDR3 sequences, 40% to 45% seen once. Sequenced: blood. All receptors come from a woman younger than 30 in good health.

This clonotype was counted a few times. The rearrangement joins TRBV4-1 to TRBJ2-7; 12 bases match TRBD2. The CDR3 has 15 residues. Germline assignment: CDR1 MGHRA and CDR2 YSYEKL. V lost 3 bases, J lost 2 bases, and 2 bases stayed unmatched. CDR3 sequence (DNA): TGCGCCAGCAGCCAGCTAGCGGGGGGGCCCTACGAGCAGTACTTC. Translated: CASSQLAGGPYEQYF.

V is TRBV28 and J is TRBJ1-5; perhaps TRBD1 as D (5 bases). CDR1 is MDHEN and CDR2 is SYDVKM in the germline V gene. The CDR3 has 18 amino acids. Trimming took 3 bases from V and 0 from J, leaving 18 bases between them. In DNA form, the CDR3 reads TGTGCCAGCAGTTTGCCTCCTCTAGGAGGGGATAGCAATCAGCCCCAGCATTTT. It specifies CASSLPPLGGDSNQPQHF.

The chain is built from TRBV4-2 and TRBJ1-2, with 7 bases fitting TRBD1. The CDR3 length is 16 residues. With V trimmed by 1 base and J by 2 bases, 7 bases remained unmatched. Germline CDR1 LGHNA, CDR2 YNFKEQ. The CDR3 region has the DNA TGTGCCAGCAGCCAAGCCGGGGACAGCCTCAACTATGGCTACACCTTC. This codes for CASSQAGDSLNYGYTF.

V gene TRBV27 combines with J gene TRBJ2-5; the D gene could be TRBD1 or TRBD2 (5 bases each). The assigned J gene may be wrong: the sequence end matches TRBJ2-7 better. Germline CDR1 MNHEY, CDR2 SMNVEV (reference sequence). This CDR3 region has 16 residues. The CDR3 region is CASSLLWGRDSYEQYF. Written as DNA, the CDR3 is TGTGCCAGCAGTTTATTGTGGGGCCGGGATTCCTACGAGCAGTACTTC.

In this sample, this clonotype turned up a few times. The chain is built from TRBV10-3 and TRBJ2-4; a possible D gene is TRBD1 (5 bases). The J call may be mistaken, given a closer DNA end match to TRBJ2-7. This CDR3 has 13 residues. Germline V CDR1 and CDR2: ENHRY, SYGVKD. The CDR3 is CAISEPDSYEQYF. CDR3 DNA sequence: TGTGCCATCAGTGAACCCGACAGCTACGAGCAGTACTTC.

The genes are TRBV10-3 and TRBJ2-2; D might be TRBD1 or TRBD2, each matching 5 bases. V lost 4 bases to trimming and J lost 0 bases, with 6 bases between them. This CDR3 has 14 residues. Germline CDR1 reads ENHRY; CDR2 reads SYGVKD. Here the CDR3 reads CAISAGPNTGELFF. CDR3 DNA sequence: TGTGCCATCAGTGCGGGACCGAACACCGGGGAGCTGTTTTTT.

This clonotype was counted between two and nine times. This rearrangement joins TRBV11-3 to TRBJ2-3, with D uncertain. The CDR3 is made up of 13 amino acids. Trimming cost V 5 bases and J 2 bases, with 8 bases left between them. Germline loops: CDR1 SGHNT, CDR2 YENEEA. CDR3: CASSKQNTDTQYF. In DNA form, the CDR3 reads TGTGCCAGCAGCAAACAGAACACAGATACGCAGTATTTT.

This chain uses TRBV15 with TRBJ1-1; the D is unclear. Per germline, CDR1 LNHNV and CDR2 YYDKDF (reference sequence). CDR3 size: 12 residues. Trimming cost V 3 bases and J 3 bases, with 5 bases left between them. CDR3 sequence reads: CATSRYHTEAFF. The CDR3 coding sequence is TGTGCCACCAGCAGGTATCACACTGAAGCTTTCTTT. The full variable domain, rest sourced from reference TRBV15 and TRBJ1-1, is DAMVIQNPRYQVTQFGKPVTLSCSQTLNHNVMYWYQQKSSQAPKLLFHYYDKDFNNEADTPDNFQSRRPNTSFCFLDIRSPGLGDTAMYLCATSRYHTEAFFGQGTRLTVV.

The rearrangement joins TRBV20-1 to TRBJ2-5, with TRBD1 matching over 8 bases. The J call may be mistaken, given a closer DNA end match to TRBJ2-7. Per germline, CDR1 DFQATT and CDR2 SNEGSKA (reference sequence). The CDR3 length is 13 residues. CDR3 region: CSAGGTGPYEQYF. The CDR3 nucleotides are TGCAGTGCAGGCGGGACAGGACCCTACGAGCAGTACTTC.

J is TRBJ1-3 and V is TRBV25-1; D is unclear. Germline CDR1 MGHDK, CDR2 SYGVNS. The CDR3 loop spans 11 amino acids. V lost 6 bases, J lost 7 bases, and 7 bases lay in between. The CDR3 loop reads CASSALNTIYF. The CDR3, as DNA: TGTGCCAGCAGCGCACTGAACACCATATATTTT.

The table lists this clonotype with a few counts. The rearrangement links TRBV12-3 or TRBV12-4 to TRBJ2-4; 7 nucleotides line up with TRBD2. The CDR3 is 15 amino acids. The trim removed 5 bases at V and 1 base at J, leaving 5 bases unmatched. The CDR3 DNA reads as TGTGCCAGCAGTCCCAGCGGGAAGGCCAAAAACATTCAGTACTTC. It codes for CASSPSGKAKNIQYF.

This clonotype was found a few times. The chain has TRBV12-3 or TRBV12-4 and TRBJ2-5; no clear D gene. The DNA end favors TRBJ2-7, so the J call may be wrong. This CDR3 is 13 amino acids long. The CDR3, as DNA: TGTGCCAGCAGTTTATCGAGTAGGTACGAGCAGTACTTC. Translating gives CASSLSSRYEQYF.

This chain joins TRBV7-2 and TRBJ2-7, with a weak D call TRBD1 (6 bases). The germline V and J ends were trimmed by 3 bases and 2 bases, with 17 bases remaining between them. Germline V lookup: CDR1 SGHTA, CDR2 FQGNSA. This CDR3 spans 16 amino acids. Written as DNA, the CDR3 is TGTGCCAGCAGCTTTCCAACCGGACAGTTGGCCTACGAGCAGTACTTC. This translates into CASSFPTGQLAYEQYF.

In DNA, the CDR3 is TGTGCCAGCAGCGTAGCGCTGGGGGGGCCTTACAATGAGCAGTTCTTC. Translating gives CASSVALGGPYNEQFF. This chain uses TRBV9 with TRBJ2-1; D is possibly TRBD2 (7 bases). Trimming removed 0 bases at V and 4 bases at J, with 14 bases between. The CDR3 covers 16 residues. Germline loops: CDR1 SGDLS, CDR2 YYNGEE.

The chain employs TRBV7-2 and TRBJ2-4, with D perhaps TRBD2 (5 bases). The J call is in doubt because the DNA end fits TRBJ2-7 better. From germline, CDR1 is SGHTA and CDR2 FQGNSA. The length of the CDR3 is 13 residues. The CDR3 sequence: CASSPLEWSEQYF. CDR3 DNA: TGTGCCAGCAGCCCACTAGAATGGTCCGAGCAGTACTTC.

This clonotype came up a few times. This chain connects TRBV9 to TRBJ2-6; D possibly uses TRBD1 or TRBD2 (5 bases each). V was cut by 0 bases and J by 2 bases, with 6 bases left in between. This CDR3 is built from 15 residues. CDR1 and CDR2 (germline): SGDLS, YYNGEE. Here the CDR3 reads CASSVGGAGANVLTF. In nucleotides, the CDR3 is TGTGCCAGCAGCGTAGGAGGGGCTGGGGCCAACGTCCTGACTTTC.

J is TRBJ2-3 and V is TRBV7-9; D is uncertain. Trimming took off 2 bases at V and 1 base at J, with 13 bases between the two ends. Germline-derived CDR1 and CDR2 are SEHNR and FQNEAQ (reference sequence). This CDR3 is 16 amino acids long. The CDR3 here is CASSLIGEVGTDTQYF. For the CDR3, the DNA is TGTGCCAGCAGCTTAATCGGTGAAGTCGGCACAGATACGCAGTATTTT.

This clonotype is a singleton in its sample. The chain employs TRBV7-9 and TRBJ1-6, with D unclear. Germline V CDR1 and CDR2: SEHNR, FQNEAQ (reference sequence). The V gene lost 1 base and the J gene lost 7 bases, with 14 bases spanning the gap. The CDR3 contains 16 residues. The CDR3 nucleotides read TGTGCCAGCAGCTTAGATCTGGGCGCTGGGAATTCACCCCTCCACTTT. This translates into CASSLDLGAGNSPLHF.

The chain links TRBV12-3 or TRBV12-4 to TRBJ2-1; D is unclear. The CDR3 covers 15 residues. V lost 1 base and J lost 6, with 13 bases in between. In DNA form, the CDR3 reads TGTGCCAGCAGTTTAGTAGAGAGAATCGTCAATGAGCAGTTCTTC. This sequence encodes CASSLVERIVNEQFF.

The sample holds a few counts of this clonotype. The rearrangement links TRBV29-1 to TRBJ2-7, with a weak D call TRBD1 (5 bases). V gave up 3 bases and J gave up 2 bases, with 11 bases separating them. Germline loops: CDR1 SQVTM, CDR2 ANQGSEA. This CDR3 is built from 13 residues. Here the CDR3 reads CSVESRDAYEQYF. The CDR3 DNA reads TGCAGCGTTGAGAGCAGGGATGCCTACGAGCAGTACTTC.

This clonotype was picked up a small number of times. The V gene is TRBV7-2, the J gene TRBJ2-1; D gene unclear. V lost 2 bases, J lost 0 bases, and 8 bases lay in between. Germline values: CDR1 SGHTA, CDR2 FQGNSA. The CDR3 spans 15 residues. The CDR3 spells CASSLSWSSYNEQFF. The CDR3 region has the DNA TGTGCCAGCAGCTTATCCTGGAGCTCCTACAATGAGCAGTTCTTC.

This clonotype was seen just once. CDR3 protein: CASSVGLMTNNEQYF. The CDR3 nucleotides are TGTGCCAGCAGCGTAGGTCTTATGACTAACAATGAGCAGTACTTC. This chain joins TRBV9 and TRBJ2-7; weak D call: TRBD2 (5 bases). The CDR3 has 15 amino acids. Trimming cost V 0 bases and J 7 bases, with 17 bases left between them. CDR1 is SGDLS and CDR2 is YYNGEE in the germline V gene.

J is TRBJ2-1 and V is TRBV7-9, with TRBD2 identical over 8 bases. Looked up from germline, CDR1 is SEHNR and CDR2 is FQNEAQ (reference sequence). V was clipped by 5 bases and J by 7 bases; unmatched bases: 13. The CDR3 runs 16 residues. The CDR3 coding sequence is TGTGCCAGCAGCCTCAAGGGACTAGTTGTACGGAATGAGCAGTTCTTC. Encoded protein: CASSLKGLVVRNEQFF.

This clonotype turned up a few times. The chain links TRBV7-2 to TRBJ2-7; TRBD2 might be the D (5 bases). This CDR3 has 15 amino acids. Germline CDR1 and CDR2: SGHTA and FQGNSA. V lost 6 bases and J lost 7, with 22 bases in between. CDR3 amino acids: CASRVSEDGLEEQYF. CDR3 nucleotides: TGTGCCAGCAGAGTCTCGGAGGACGGTCTGGAGGAGCAGTACTTC. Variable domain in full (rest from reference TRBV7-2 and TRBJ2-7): GAGVSQSPSNKVTEKGKDVELRCDPISGHTALYWYRQSLGQGLEFLIYFQGNSAPDKSGLPSDRFSAERTGGSVSTLTIQRTQQEDSAVYLCASRVSEDGLEEQYFGPGTRLTVT.

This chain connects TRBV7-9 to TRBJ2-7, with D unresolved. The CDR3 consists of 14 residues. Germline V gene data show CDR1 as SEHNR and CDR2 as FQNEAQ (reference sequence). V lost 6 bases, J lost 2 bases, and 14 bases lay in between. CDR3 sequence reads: CASSTAAGTYEQYF. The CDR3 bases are TGTGCCAGCAGTACGGCGGCAGGCACCTACGAGCAGTACTTC.

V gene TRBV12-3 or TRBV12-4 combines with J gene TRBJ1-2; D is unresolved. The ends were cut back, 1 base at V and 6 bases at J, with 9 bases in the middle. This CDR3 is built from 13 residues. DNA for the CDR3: TGTGCCAGCAGTTTAGTCCCTTTGGATGGCTACACCTTC. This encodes CASSLVPLDGYTF.

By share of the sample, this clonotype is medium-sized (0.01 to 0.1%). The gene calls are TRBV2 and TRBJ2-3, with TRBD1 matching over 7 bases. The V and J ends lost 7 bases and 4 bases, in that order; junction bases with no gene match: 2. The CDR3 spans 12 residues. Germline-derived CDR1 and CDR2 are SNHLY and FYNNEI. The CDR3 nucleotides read TGTGCCAGCACCACAGGGGCAGATACGCAGTATTTT. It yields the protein CASTTGADTQYF.

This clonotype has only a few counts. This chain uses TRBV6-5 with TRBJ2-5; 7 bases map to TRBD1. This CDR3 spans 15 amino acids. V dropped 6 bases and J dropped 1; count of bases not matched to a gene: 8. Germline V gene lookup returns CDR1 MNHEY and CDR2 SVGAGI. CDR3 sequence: CASSTGTVIQETQYF. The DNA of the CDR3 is TGTGCCAGCAGCACCGGGACAGTTATCCAAGAGACCCAGTACTTC.

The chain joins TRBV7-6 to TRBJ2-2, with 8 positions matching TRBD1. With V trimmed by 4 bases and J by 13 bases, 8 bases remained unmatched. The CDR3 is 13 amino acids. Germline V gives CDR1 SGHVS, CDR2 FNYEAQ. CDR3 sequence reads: CASSSEGQGGLFF. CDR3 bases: TGTGCCAGCAGCTCCGAAGGACAGGGTGGGCTGTTTTTT.

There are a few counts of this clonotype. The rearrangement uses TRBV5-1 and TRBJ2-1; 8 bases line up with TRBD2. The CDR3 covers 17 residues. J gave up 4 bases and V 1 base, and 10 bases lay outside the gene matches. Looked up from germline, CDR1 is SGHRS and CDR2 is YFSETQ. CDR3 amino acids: CASSLIAGKFSYNEQFF. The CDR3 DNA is TGCGCCAGCAGCTTGATAGCGGGGAAATTCAGTTACAATGAGCAGTTCTTC.